The entry that follows covers one T cell receptor beta chain sequence. This record belongs to a study of shared clonotypes between healthy human individuals. Clones were read by immunoSEQ multiplex PCR, and TCRdb kept only the in-frame ones, dropping some. The sample holds about 2.4 million clones, more than 85% seen once. The CDR3 covers 15 residues. CDR1 and CDR2 (germline): SGHAT, FQDESV (reference sequence). V shed 4 bases, J shed 1 base, and the junction held 5 bases outside the gene matches. The sequenced sample was naive CD4+ T cells from PBMCs. Subset: CD45RA+ positively selected. The chain combines TRBV11-1 with TRBJ2-7; TRBD1 aligns across 9 bases. The TCR originated in a man between 18 and 29 years old in good health. Some clones in this sample may be carry-over from other donors' samples. The CDR3, as DNA: TGTGCCAGCAGCTGGGACAGGGCTTTTTCCTACGAGCAGTACTTC. Translation: CASSWDRAFSYEQYF.